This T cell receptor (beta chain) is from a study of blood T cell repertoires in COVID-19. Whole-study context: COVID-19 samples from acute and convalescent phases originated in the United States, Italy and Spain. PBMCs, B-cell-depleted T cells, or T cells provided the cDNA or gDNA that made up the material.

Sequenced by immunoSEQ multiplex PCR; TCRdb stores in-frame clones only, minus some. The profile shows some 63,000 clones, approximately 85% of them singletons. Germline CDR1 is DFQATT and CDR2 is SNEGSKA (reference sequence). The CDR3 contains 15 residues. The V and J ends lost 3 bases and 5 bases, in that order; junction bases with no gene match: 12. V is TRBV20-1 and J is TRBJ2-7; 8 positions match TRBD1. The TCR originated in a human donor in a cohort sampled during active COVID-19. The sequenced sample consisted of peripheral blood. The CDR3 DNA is TGCAGTGCTAGTGTGGACAGGACAGGGATCGACGAGCAGTACTTC. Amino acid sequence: CSASVDRTGIDEQYF.